The 13 T cell receptor beta chains given below trace back to one sample, sequenced in a study of T cells after yellow fever vaccination (dated by TCRdb to between 2019 and 2020). Preparation of the library involved 5' RACE. These reads were obtained on an Illumina HiSeq 2500. In TCRdb, the public reads were trimmed at Q25 with fastp and aligned with MiXCR, with productive beta chains retained. One record per CDR3 amino acid sequence lists the most common genes and DNA. The sample has approximately 300,000 distinct CDR3 sequences on record, roughly 8.7% of them singletons. Clones ranked in the top ten supply under 20% of the sample. The meaning of the sample's treatment or condition label: live attenuated yellow fever vaccine strain. The material sequenced was PBMCs, taken on the day of the first yellow fever vaccination. The source is a man younger than 35 who received the YFV17D yellow fever vaccine.

This clonotype was picked up a small number of times. The chain links TRBV4-2 to TRBJ2-3; no definite D call. In germline, CDR1 is LGHNA, CDR2 YNFKEQ. This CDR3 contains 15 residues. Trimming left V 1 base short and J 6 bases short, with 14 bases between. The CDR3 loop is CASSQGTSVPDTQYF. CDR3 sequence (DNA): TGTGCCAGCAGCCAAGGGACGTCTGTCCCGGATACGCAGTATTTT.

This clonotype was detected only a few times. The V and J genes are TRBV18 and TRBJ2-7; D possibly matches TRBD1 or TRBD2 (5 bases each). Germline CDR1 and CDR2: KGHSH and LQKENI. The CDR3 runs to 14 residues. Trimming took 0 bases from V and 6 from J, leaving 12 bases between them. The CDR3 sequence: CASSPPGDPGEQYV. The CDR3 DNA is TGTGCCAGCTCACCACCGGGGGACCCGGGCGAGCAGTACGTC.

The rearrangement links TRBV21-1 to TRBJ2-5; the table's D call TRBD1 went unverified against the DNA. TRBV21-1 is recorded as a pseudogene. CDR3 length equals 17 residues. The CDR3 here is CASSKPLRQGIQETQYF. The CDR3, as DNA: TGTGCCAGCAGCAAACCCCTAAGACAGGGGATTCAAGAGACCCAGTACTTC.

This clonotype was picked up many times. The CDR3 loop is CASTGGPNEQFF. The CDR3 region has the DNA TGTGCCAGCACTGGGGGGCCCAATGAGCAGTTCTTC. The V and J genes are TRBV6-5 and TRBJ2-1; perhaps D is TRBD1 or TRBD2 (6 bases each). The ends were cut back, 7 bases at V and 6 bases at J, with 10 bases in the middle. Germline V lookup: CDR1 MNHEY, CDR2 SVGAGI. The CDR3 is 12 amino acids.

V and J are TRBV6-2 or TRBV6-3 and TRBJ2-7; D uncertain. The ends were cut back, 4 bases at V and 7 bases at J, with 11 bases in the middle. Germline lookup yields CDR1 MNHEY and CDR2 SVGEGT. The CDR3 is 12 amino acids. The CDR3 DNA reads as TGTGCCAGCAGTTGGGGTGGACGGGAGCAGTACGTC. Protein product: CASSWGGREQYV.

This clonotype was observed many times. The chain employs TRBV5-1 and TRBJ2-1; TRBD2 aligns across 8 bases. V lost 1 base, J lost 6 bases, and 6 bases stayed unmatched. Germline lookup yields CDR1 SGHRS and CDR2 YFSETQ. The CDR3 is made up of 15 amino acids. CDR3 sequence: CASSLSLAGINEQFF. In DNA form, the CDR3 reads TGCGCCAGCAGCTTGTCCCTAGCGGGTATCAATGAGCAGTTCTTC.

The chain couples TRBV7-8 to TRBJ2-1, with 12 bases that match TRBD2. CDR1 is SGHVS, CDR2 FQNEAQ, per germline. The V and J ends lost 1 base and 5 bases, in that order; junction bases with no gene match: 6. The CDR3 contains 17 residues. The CDR3 here is CASSLVASGGAHNEQFF. The CDR3 DNA is TGTGCCAGCAGCTTAGTGGCTAGCGGGGGGGCCCACAATGAGCAGTTCTTC.

The chain couples TRBV5-5 to TRBJ2-7; maybe TRBD2 (5 bases). V was cut by 4 bases and J by 0 bases, with 11 bases left in between. This CDR3 has 14 residues. Germline CDR1 and CDR2: SGHKS and YYEKEE (reference sequence). CDR3 sequence reads: CASSLGVRSYEQYF. The DNA for the CDR3 is TGTGCCAGCAGCCTCGGGGTCCGCTCCTACGAGCAGTACTTC.

This clonotype was counted between two and nine times. The V gene is TRBV27, the J gene TRBJ1-2; no clear D gene. This CDR3 comprises 15 residues. Germline assignment: CDR1 MNHEY and CDR2 SMNVEV (reference sequence). V was cut by 2 bases and J by 3 bases, with 13 bases left in between. The DNA for the CDR3 is TGTGCCAGCAGTTTAAATCTTTTCGGGGACTATGGCTACACCTTC. This encodes CASSLNLFGDYGYTF.

This clonotype was detected only a few times. CDR3: CASSLRQDRSYNEQFF. As DNA, the CDR3 is TGTGCCAGCAGCTTACGGCAGGACCGATCCTACAATGAGCAGTTCTTC. The chain has TRBV11-2 and TRBJ2-1; no clear D. The germline gives CDR1 SGHAT, CDR2 FQNNGV. The V end was cut by 2 bases, the J end by 1 base, with 12 bases between. There are 16 residues in the CDR3. The variable domain in full, completed from reference TRBV11-2 and TRBJ2-1, reads EAGVAQSPRYKIIEKRQSVAFWCNPISGHATLYWYQQILGQGPKLLIQFQNNGVVDDSQLPKDRFSAERLKGVDSTLKIQPAKLEDSAVYLCASSLRQDRSYNEQFFGPGTRLTVL.

This clonotype has a count of ten or more. The rearrangement uses TRBV20-1 and TRBJ2-3; D might be TRBD1 (5 bases). Trimming shortened V by 3 bases and J by 1 base, and 14 bases separated the two germline ends. The CDR3 spans 15 residues. CDR1 and CDR2 (germline): DFQATT, SNEGSKA (reference sequence). This CDR3 is CSASNLGRGTDTQYF. In DNA form, the CDR3 reads TGCAGTGCTAGTAATTTGGGCAGGGGCACAGATACGCAGTATTTT.

This clonotype was counted between two and nine times. This rearrangement joins TRBV6-2 or TRBV6-3 to TRBJ2-1; either TRBD1 or TRBD2 may fit D (5 bases each). With 2 bases removed from V and 0 bases from J, the gap between germline ends came to 14 bases. This CDR3 region has 17 residues. Germline V gene data show CDR1 as MNHEY and CDR2 as SVGEGT. The CDR3 protein is CASSYGDGSSSYNEQFF. The CDR3 coding sequence is TGTGCCAGCAGTTACGGGGACGGCTCAAGCTCCTACAATGAGCAGTTCTTC.

At least ten counts were recorded for this clonotype. The J gene is TRBJ2-2, the V gene TRBV7-2; D gene uncertain. Trimming left V 3 bases short and J 3 bases short, with 2 bases between. CDR1 and CDR2 from the germline V gene are SGHTA and FQGNSA. The CDR3 is made up of 12 amino acids. CDR3 protein: CASSLYTGELFF. The CDR3 DNA follows: TGTGCCAGCAGCTTGTACACCGGGGAGCTGTTTTTT.